This T cell receptor beta chain was documented in a study of T cell responses to AZD1222 COVID-19 vaccine. Worth noting for this clone: The antigen is unknown.

TCRdb's table, derived via immunoSEQ multiplex PCR, lists solely in-frame clones and lacks some. The data show about 78,000 clones, roughly 90% seen once. Study-level results: Scientists sampled the repertoires only once the peak T cell response had passed. Following two doses of AZD1222, Spike-specific TCR breadth and depth rose. AZD1222 recipients seropositive at baseline numbered only 6 or 7. Most donors were white British and more were female, and clonal diversity was possibly underestimated.

Germline values: CDR1 SGHDN, CDR2 FVKESK. V gave up 4 bases and J gave up 0 bases; unmatched junction bases: 12. The CDR3 totals 19 residues. The chain recombines TRBV14 with TRBJ2-6, with 7 bases fitting TRBD2. The sequence came from an adult who received the AZD1222 COVID-19 vaccine. The sequences come from peripheral blood, collected 28 days after the second AZD1222 dose. The CDR3 coding sequence is TGTGCCAGCAGCCCCCCGGGGACTACCATCTTCTCTGGGGCCAACGTCCTGACTTTC. Protein: CASSPPGTTIFSGANVLTF.